This paragraph covers one T cell receptor (beta chain) sequence. What it recognizes is unknown. The entry originates in a study of T cell responses to AZD1222 COVID-19 vaccine. Study-wide results and limits: Females outnumbered males among donors, who were mostly white British; clonal diversity was possibly underestimated. With two AZD1222 doses given, Spike-specific TCR breadth and depth both rose. Across the whole spike, CD4 TCRs peaked at regions 160-218 and 743-854. Repertoire sampling was restricted to post-peak T cell response timepoints.

Trimming removed 6 bases from V and 1 base from J, with 12 bases in between. CDR1 and CDR2 from the germline V gene are KGHDR and SFDVKD. The CDR3 consists of 15 residues. The protocol was immunoSEQ multiplex PCR, while the TCRdb copy is restricted to in-frame clones and leaves out a portion. The sample contains more than 110,000 clones, just over 90% of which appear only once. The chain uses TRBV24-1 and TRBJ2-1; either TRBD1 or TRBD2 may fit D (5 bases each). This sequence was found in an adult in good health. Source: peripheral blood, taken on day 0 of AZD1222 vaccination. The CDR3 DNA reads as TGTGCCACCAGTTTGTCGGGGCTTTCCTACAATGAGCAGTTCTTC. Its translation is CATSLSGLSYNEQFF.